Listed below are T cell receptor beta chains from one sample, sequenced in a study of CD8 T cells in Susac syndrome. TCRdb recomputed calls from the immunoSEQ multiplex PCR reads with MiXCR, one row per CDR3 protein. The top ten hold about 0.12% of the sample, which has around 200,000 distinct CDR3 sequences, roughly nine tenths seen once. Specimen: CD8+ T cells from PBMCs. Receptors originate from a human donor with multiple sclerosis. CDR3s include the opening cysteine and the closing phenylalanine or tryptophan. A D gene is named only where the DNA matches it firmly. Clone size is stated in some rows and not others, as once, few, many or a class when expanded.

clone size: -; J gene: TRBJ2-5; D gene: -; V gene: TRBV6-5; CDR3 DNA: TGTGCCAGCAGTTGGGACTTCGAAGAGACCCAGTACTTC; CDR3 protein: CASSWDFEETQYF
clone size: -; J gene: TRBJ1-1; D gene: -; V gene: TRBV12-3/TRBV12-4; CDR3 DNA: TGTGCCAGCTTACTAATTGGCACTGAAGCTTTCTTT; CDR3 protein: CASLLIGTEAFF
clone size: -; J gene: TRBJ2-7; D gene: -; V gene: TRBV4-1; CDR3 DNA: TGCGCCAGCAGCCAAGATTACGTCTACGAGCAGTACTTC; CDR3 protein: CASSQDYVYEQYF
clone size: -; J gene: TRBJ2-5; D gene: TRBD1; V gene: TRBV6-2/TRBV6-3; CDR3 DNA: TGTGCCATAAGGACAGGCGGAGCCCAGTACTTC; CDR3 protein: CAIRTGGAQYF
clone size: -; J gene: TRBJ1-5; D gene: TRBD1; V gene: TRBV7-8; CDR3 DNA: TGTGCCAGCAGCTTTAATCCATGGGACAGGAATCAGCCCCAGCATTTT; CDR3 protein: CASSFNPWDRNQPQHF
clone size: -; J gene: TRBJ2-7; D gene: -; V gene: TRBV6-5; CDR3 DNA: TGTGCCAGCAGTCCGGGACCGCCCCTCGGGTACGAGCAGTACTTC; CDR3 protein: CASSPGPPLGYEQYF
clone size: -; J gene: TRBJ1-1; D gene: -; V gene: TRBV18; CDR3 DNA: TGTGCCAGCTCACCATCGGACAGCTCCAGCAGGGCCACTGAAGCTTTCTTT; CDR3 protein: CASSPSDSSSRATEAFF
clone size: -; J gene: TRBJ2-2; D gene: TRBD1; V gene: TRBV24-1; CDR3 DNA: TGTGCCACCAGTGGACAGGGATACGGGGAGCTGTTTTTT; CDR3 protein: CATSGQGYGELFF
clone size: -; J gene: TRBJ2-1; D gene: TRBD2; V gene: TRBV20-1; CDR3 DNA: TGCAGTGCTCAGAGAGGAGCGGGGGGTCCCTACAATGAGCAGTTCTTC; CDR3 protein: CSAQRGAGGPYNEQFF
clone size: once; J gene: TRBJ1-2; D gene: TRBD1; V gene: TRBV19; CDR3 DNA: TGTGCCAGTAGTATAGATAATGTTCCGGGACAGCCAAAAAGATTATATGGCTACACCTTC; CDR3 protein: CASSIDNVPGQPKRLYGYTF
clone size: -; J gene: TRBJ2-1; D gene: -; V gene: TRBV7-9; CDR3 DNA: TGTGCCAGCAGCCCCGACGGGACGAAGTCATACAATGAGCAGTTCTTC; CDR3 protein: CASSPDGTKSYNEQFF
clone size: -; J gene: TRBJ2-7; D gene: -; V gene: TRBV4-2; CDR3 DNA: TGTGCCAGCAGCCAAATCTCCGGGGGAGTCTACGAGCAGTACTTC; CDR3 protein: CASSQISGGVYEQYF
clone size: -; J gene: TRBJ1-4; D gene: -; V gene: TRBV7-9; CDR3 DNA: TGTGCCAGCCAAGGGGCGGAAGCAACTAATGAAAAACTGTTTTTT; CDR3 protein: CASQGAEATNEKLFF
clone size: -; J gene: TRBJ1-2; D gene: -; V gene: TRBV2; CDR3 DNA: TGTGCCAGCAGTACCTTTGACGTGGGCTATGGCTACACCTTC; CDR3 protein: CASSTFDVGYGYTF
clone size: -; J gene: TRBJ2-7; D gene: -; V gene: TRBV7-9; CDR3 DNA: TGTGCCAGCAGCTTAAGTCATATACCCTACGAGCAGTACTTC; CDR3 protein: CASSLSHIPYEQYF
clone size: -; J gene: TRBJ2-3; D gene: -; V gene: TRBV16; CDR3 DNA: TGTGCCAGCAGCCCCAACAGAGATACGCAGTATTTT; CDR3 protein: CASSPNRDTQYF
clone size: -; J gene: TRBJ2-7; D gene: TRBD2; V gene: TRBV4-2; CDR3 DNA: TGTGCCAGCAGCCAAGAGGGGACTAGCGGGGGCAATTCCTACGAGCAGTACTTC; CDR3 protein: CASSQEGTSGGNSYEQYF
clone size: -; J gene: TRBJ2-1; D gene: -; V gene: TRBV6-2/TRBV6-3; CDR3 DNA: TGTGCCAGCAGTTACTCTTGGCGGAGCTCCTACAATGAGCAGTTCTTC; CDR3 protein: CASSYSWRSSYNEQFF
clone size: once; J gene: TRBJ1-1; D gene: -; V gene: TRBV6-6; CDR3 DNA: TGTGCCAGCAGCCCCCTGAGTACCACTGAAGCTTTCTTT; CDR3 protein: CASSPLSTTEAFF
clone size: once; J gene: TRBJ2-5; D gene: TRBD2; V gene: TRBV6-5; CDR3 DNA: TGTGCCAGCAGTAACAGACTAGCGGGGGGCAGGGAGACCCAGTACTTC; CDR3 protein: CASSNRLAGGRETQYF
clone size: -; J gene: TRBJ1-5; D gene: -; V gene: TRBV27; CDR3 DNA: TGTGCCAGCAGTTTAAGGGTCGCGGCAGGGGATCAGCCCCAGCATTTT; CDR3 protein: CASSLRVAAGDQPQHF
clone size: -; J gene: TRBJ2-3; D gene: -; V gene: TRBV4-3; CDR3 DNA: TGCGCCAGCAGCCCCCCTTCGAGGCGTACGCAGTATTTT; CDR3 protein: CASSPPSRRTQYF
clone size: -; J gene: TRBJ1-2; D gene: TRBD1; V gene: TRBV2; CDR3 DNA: TGTGCCAGCAGCCCTTTAAGTCGGGACAGAGATGGCTACACCTTC; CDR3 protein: CASSPLSRDRDGYTF
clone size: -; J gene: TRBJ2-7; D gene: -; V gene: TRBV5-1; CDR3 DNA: TGCGCCAGCAGCCCCGCAGGCGGCACCTACGAGCAGTACTTC; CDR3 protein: CASSPAGGTYEQYF
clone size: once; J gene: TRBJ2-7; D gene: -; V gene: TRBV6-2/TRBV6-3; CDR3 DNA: TGTGCCACCCGCGGCCGGGGCGAGAACTCCTACGAGCAGTACTTC; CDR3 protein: CATRGRGENSYEQYF
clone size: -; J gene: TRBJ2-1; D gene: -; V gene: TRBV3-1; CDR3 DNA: TGTGCCAGCAGCCAAGATCCTAACGGGGGCCCCTACAATGAGCAGTTCTTC; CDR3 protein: CASSQDPNGGPYNEQFF
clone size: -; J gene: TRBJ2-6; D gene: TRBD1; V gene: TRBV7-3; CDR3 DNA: TGTGCCAGCAGCTCCCGGACAGGGAATGGGGCCAACGTCCTGACTTTC; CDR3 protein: CASSSRTGNGANVLTF
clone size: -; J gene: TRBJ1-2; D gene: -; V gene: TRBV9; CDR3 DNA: TGTGCCAGCAGCGGAAGGAGCCTGGCTAACTATGGCTACACCTTC; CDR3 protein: CASSGRSLANYGYTF
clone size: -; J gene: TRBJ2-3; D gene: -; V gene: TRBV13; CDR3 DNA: TGTGCCAGCAGCTTAGGTCCGGGACCCACAGATACGCAGTATTTT; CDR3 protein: CASSLGPGPTDTQYF
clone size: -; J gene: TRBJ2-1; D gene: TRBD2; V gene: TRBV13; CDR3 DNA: TGTGCCAGCACCACCTCTAGCGGGAAGGCATACAATGAGCAGTTCTTC; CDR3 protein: CASTTSSGKAYNEQFF
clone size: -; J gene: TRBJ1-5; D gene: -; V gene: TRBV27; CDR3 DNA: TGTGCCAGCAGGAGCGACATTTATCAGCCCCAGCATTTT; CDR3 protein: CASRSDIYQPQHF
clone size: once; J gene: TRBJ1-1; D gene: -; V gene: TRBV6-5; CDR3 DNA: TGTGCCAGCAGCACCGCCGGGGATTTGGCCACTGAAGCTTTCTTT; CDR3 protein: CASSTAGDLATEAFF
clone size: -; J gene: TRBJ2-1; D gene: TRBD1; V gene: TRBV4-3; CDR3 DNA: TGCGCCAGCAGCCAAGTACAGGGGAGATTCGACAATGAGCAGTTCTTC; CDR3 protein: CASSQVQGRFDNEQFF
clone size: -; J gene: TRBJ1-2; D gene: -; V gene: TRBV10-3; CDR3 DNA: TGTGCCATCAGTGAGTTGCAGCTGCCTCCCGATGGCTACACCTTC; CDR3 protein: CAISELQLPPDGYTF
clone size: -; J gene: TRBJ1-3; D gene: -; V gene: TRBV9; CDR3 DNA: TGTGCCAGCAGCCCCAGGGACTCTGGAAACACCATATATTTT; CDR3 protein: CASSPRDSGNTIYF
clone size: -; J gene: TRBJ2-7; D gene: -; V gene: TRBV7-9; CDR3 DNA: TGTGCCAGCAGCTTAGGCCTCGAGCAGTACTTC; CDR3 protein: CASSLGLEQYF
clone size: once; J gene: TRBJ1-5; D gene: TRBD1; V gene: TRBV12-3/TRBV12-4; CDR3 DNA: TGTGCCAGCAGTCTAAACCCGAACAGGGGGCATGGTCAGCCCCAGCATTTT; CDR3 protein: CASSLNPNRGHGQPQHF
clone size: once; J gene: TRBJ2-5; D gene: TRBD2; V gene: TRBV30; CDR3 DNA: TGTGCCTGGAGCGAGACTAGCGTCAAAGAGACCCAGTACTTC; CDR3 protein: CAWSETSVKETQYF
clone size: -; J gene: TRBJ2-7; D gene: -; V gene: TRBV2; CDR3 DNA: TGTGCCAGCAGTGACGGTCAGGGGTACGAGCAGTACTTC; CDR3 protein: CASSDGQGYEQYF
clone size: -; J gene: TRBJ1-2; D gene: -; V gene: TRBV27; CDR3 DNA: TGTGCCAGCAGCCCAAGGCCGGTAGACAGTACTGGCTACACCTTC; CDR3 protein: CASSPRPVDSTGYTF
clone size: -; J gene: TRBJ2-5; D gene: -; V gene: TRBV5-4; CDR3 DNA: TGTGCCAGCAGCCACGACAGCCAAGAGACCCAGTACTTC; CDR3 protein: CASSHDSQETQYF
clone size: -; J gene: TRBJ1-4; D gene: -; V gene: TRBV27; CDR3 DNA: TGTGCCAGCAGTTTACAGTACACTAATGAAAAACTGTTTTTT; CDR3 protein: CASSLQYTNEKLFF
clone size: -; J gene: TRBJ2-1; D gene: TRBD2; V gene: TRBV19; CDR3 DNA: TGTGCCAGTAGTATCGGGGGGTTTAGCGGGAGTCGTGAGCAGTTCTTC; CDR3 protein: CASSIGGFSGSREQFF
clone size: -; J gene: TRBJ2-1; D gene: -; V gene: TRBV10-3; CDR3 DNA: TGTGCCATCAGCCCTAGCTCCTACAATGAGCAGTTCTTC; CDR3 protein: CAISPSSYNEQFF
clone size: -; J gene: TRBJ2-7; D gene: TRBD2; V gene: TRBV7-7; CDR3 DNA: TGTGCTAGCAGCCTTCTAGCGGGAGACGAGCAGTACTTC; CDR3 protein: CASSLLAGDEQYF
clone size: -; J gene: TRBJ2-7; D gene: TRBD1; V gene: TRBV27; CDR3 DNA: TGTGCCAGCAGCTGGCAGGGGGCCTACGAGCAGTACTTC; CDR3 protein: CASSWQGAYEQYF
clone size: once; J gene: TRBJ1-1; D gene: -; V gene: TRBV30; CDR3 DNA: TGTGCCTGGAACCGGGGATGGCAAGGTGAAGCTTTCTTT; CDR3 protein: CAWNRGWQGEAFF
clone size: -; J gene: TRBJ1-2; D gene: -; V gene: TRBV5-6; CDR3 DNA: TGTGCCAGCAGCTTGGGTCCGCTTGCGGGGGGCTACACCTTC; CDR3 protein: CASSLGPLAGGYTF
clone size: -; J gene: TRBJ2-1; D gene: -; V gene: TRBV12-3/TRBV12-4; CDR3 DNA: TGTGCCAGCAGAGCGGCCAAAATCAATGAGCAGTTCTTC; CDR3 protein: CASRAAKINEQFF
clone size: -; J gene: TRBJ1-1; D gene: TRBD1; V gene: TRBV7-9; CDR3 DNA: TGTGCCAGCAGCCCCGGACAGGGGGAGGATGAAGCTTTCTTT; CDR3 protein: CASSPGQGEDEAFF
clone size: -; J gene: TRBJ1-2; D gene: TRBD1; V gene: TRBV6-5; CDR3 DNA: TGTGCCAGCAGGGCGGGGTTGACAGGGGGTTATGGCTACACCTTC; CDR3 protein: CASRAGLTGGYGYTF
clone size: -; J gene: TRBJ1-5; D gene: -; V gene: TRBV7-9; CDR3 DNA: TGTGCCAGCAGCCCACAGGAAGCAACGAGCAATCAGCCCCAGCATTTT; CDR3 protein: CASSPQEATSNQPQHF
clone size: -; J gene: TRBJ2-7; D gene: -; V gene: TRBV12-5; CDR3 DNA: TGTGCTAGTGGGGCCTCCGGGACTTGGAACGAGCAGTACTTC; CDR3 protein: CASGASGTWNEQYF
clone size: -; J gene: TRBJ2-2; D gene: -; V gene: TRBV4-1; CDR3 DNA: TGCGCCAGCAGCCCCTTCGACTCCACCGGGGAGCTGTTTTTT; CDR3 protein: CASSPFDSTGELFF
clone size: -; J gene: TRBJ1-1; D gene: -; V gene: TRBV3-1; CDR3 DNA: TGTGCCAGCAGCCAAGTTTCCGGGGCTGGGGTGAACACTGAAGCTTTCTTT; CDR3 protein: CASSQVSGAGVNTEAFF
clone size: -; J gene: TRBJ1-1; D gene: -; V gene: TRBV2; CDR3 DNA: TGTGCCAGCAGTGAATATCGAGACACGAACACTGAAGCTTTCTTT; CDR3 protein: CASSEYRDTNTEAFF
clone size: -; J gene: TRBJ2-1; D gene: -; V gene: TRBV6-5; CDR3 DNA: TGTGCCAGCAGTTACCGATGGGGGAATGAGCAGTTCTTC; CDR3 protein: CASSYRWGNEQFF
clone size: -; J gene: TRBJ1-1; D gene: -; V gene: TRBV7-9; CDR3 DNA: TGTGCCAGCACCTTAGGGAAGTCTGAAGCTTTCTTT; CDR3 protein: CASTLGKSEAFF